One sample yielded the 24 T cell receptor beta chains listed below, sequenced in a study of cytomegalovirus exposure and HLA in healthy donors. The PCR contained 60 Vbeta and 13 Jbeta primers. The repertoire was sequenced with immunoSEQ multiplex PCR; TCRdb's copy has only in-frame clones and lacks some. The sample yields 100,000 to 150,000 clones, 83% seen once. The sequencing input was PBMCs. The receptors here all came from a woman between 40 and 50 years old in good health and CMV-seropositive.

The chain combines TRBV6-1 with TRBJ2-7; weak D call: TRBD2 (5 bases). Trimming took 5 bases from V and 9 from J, leaving 11 bases between them. The length of the CDR3 is 11 residues. In germline, CDR1 is MNHNS, CDR2 SASEGT. CDR3 DNA: TGTGCCAGCAGTTTTGAAGGAGGGCAGTACTTC. Amino acids: CASSFEGGQYF.

The genes are TRBV4-1 and TRBJ2-3; TRBD2 might be the D (6 bases). The V end was cut by 6 bases, the J end by 7 bases, with 11 bases between. The CDR3 sequence is 12 residues long. CDR1 and CDR2 from the germline V gene are MGHRA and YSYEKL. The CDR3 is CASSPEGYTQYF. CDR3 nucleotides: TGCGCCAGCAGTCCGGAGGGATATACGCAGTATTTT.

V and J are TRBV25-1 and TRBJ2-1; TRBD1 is a possible D gene (5 bases). Germline assignment: CDR1 MGHDK and CDR2 SYGVNS. The CDR3 spans 13 residues. Trimming took off 7 bases at V and 9 bases at J, with 16 bases between the two ends. Written as DNA, the CDR3 is TGTGCCAGCAAAGGTACAGGTCCAGGTGAGCAGTTCTTC. This encodes CASKGTGPGEQFF.

This clone was recorded only once. The chain joins TRBV4-1 to TRBJ2-2; D perhaps matches TRBD2 (5 bases). The CDR3 extends over 16 amino acids. The germline gives CDR1 MGHRA, CDR2 YSYEKL. V was pared by 1 base and J by 7 bases, with 16 bases between. In DNA, the CDR3 is TGCGCCAGCAGCCAAGGGGCGGTAGAGGGAAGCGGGGAGCTGTTTTTT. As protein: CASSQGAVEGSGELFF.

CDR3 bases: TGTGCCAGCACCGTCGGACAGAGCAATCAGCCCCAGCATTTT. It yields the protein CASTVGQSNQPQHF. This chain links TRBV6-1 with TRBJ1-5, with D possibly being TRBD1 (6 bases). Germline assignment: CDR1 MNHNS and CDR2 SASEGT. This CDR3 region has 14 residues. With 7 bases removed from V and 1 base from J, the gap between germline ends came to 11 bases.

A single count supports this clone. The chain joins TRBV11-3 to TRBJ2-1, with TRBD2 as a possible D gene (6 bases). The V gene lost 4 bases and the J gene lost 0 bases, with 16 bases spanning the gap. Germline V CDR1 and CDR2: SGHNT, YENEEA. The CDR3 runs 17 residues. The DNA of the CDR3 is TGTGCCAGCAGCTCCGGGGGTGCCGGAGTCTCCTACAATGAGCAGTTCTTC. This codes for CASSSGGAGVSYNEQFF. Variable domain in full (rest from reference TRBV11-3 and TRBJ2-1): EAGVVQSPRYKIIEKKQPVAFWCNPISGHNTLYWYLQNLGQGPELLIRYENEEAVDDSQLPKDRFSAERLKGVDSTLKIQPAELGDSAVYLCASSSGGAGVSYNEQFFGPGTRLTVL.

V is TRBV28 and J is TRBJ1-1; perhaps TRBD1 as D (5 bases). Germline CDR1 reads MDHEN; CDR2 reads SYDVKM. The CDR3 runs to 13 residues. V lost 2 bases and J 7 bases, leaving 11 bases between the germline ends. CDR3 sequence: CASSLQGMVEAFF. In DNA form, the CDR3 reads TGTGCCAGCAGTTTACAGGGTATGGTTGAAGCTTTCTTT.

The chain combines TRBV6-6 with TRBJ1-5; D is possibly TRBD1 (6 bases). There are 15 residues in the CDR3. CDR1 and CDR2 from the germline V gene are MNHNY and SVGAGI (reference sequence). Trimming cost V 4 bases and J 6 bases, with 16 bases left between them. The CDR3 spells CASSSLGQSAQPQHF. CDR3 in DNA: TGTGCCAGCAGTTCCCTCGGACAGTCCGCTCAGCCCCAGCATTTT.

The chain joins TRBV30 to TRBJ1-4, with D tentatively TRBD1 (6 bases). Germline CDR1 and CDR2: GTSNPN and SVGIG (reference sequence). With 3 bases removed from V and 8 bases from J, the gap between germline ends came to 25 bases. There are 17 residues in the CDR3. For the CDR3, the DNA is TGTGCCTGGAGCCCTATGGGGATTAACAGGGTTGGCGAAAAACTGTTTTTT. Residues: CAWSPMGINRVGEKLFF.

V usage is TRBV29-1 and J usage is TRBJ1-2; the D gene is possibly TRBD1 (5 bases). The CDR3 is 10 residues long. The V and J ends lost 5 bases and 8 bases respectively, with 9 bases between them. Germline values: CDR1 SQVTM, CDR2 ANQGSEA. CDR3 amino acids: CSVSDSGYTF. The CDR3 coding sequence is TGCAGCGTTTCTGACAGCGGCTACACCTTC.

This rearrangement joins TRBV9 to TRBJ1-2; 7 nucleotides line up with TRBD1. The CDR3 length is 17 residues. Germline V gene sequence: CDR1 SGDLS, CDR2 YYNGEE. The junction had 17 bases not matched to a gene; V was cut back by 1 base and J by 8 bases. In DNA, the CDR3 is TGTGCCAGCAGCGTAAACCCAAGGGTACAGGGGAGGTACGGCTACACCTTC. Protein sequence: CASSVNPRVQGRYGYTF.

The gene calls are TRBV7-2 and TRBJ2-7, with D maybe TRBD2 (6 bases). Germline values: CDR1 SGHTA, CDR2 FQGNSA. V was cut by 0 bases and J by 0 bases, with 9 bases left in between. This CDR3 spans 15 amino acids. Here the CDR3 reads CASSLAAGSSYEQYF. The CDR3 nucleotides are TGTGCCAGCAGCTTAGCAGCGGGTAGCTCCTACGAGCAGTACTTC. The full variable domain, completed using reference TRBV7-2 and TRBJ2-7, is GAGVSQSPSNKVTEKGKDVELRCDPISGHTALYWYRQSLGQGLEFLIYFQGNSAPDKSGLPSDRFSAERTGGSVSTLTIQRTQQEDSAVYLCASSLAAGSSYEQYFGPGTRLTVT.

This clone was detected only a few times. The rearrangement uses TRBV6-5 and TRBJ1-6; 7 bases are a match to TRBD1. With 7 bases clipped from V and 8 bases from J, the junction kept 8 bases outside the gene matches. The CDR3 runs to 14 residues. From germline, CDR1 is MNHEY and CDR2 SVGAGI. The CDR3 bases are TGTGCCAGCACTATGGGGACAGCACATTCACCCCTCCACTTT. Amino acid sequence: CASTMGTAHSPLHF.

The J gene is TRBJ1-1, the V gene TRBV9; D might be TRBD1 (6 bases). The V end lost 3 bases, the J end lost 5 bases, and 14 bases lay between the germline ends. Germline loops: CDR1 SGDLS, CDR2 YYNGEE. The CDR3 has 14 residues. CDR3 in amino acids: CASSADSWTTEAFF. As DNA, the CDR3 is TGTGCCAGCAGCGCGGACAGTTGGACGACTGAAGCTTTCTTT.

The chain links TRBV15 to TRBJ2-2; 8 bases fit TRBD1. J gave up 5 bases and V 1 base, and 9 bases lay outside the gene matches. The CDR3 is made up of 17 amino acids. Germline loops: CDR1 LNHNV, CDR2 YYDKDF (reference sequence). CDR3 DNA: TGTGCCACCAGCAGAGGAAGAGGGCAGGGGGCGACCGGGGAGCTGTTTTTT. Translated: CATSRGRGQGATGELFF.

Only a few counts were recorded for this clone. The chain employs TRBV4-2 and TRBJ1-1; weak D call: TRBD1 (6 bases). The CDR3 is 14 amino acids. The germline gives CDR1 LGHNA, CDR2 YNFKEQ. Trimming stripped 3 bases from V and 1 base from J, with 9 bases between. CDR3 amino acids: CASSQETGNTEAFF. CDR3 sequence (DNA): TGTGCCAGCAGCCAGGAGACAGGGAACACTGAAGCTTTCTTT.

This chain links TRBV7-9 with TRBJ1-2; 10 bases line up with TRBD1. The germline gives CDR1 SEHNR, CDR2 FQNEAQ (reference sequence). Trimming took 0 bases from V and 7 from J; bases not matched to a gene: 2. CDR3 size: 14 residues. The CDR3 nucleotides are TGTGCCAGCAGCTTAGCCAGGACAGGGGGTGGCTACACCTTC. Its protein is CASSLARTGGGYTF.

The J gene is TRBJ2-7, the V gene TRBV9; the D is unclear. The V gene lost 0 bases and the J gene lost 4 bases, with 8 bases spanning the gap. The CDR3 runs to 13 residues. CDR1 SGDLS and CDR2 YYNGEE come from the germline V gene. CDR3 nucleotide sequence: TGTGCCAGCAGCGTAGCTTCGGAGTACGAGCAGTACTTC. Translating gives CASSVASEYEQYF. The entire variable domain, with the rest obtained from reference TRBV9 and TRBJ2-7, is as follows: DSGVTQTPKHLITATGQRVTLRCSPRSGDLSVYWYQQSLDQGLQFLIQYYNGEERAKGNILERFSAQQFPDLHSELNLSSLELGDSALYFCASSVASEYEQYFGPGTRLTVT.

A few counts support this clone. A read error may account for a junction end that differs from germline. This chain links TRBV4-1 with TRBJ1-5, with D perhaps TRBD1 (5 bases). Germline V gives CDR1 MGHRA, CDR2 YSYEKL. The CDR3 loop spans 12 amino acids. CDR3 in amino acids: CASSQPGGPATF. DNA for the CDR3: TGCGCCAGCAGCCAACCGGGGGGTCCAGCAACCTTT.

The sample holds a few counts of this clone. J is TRBJ2-3 and V is TRBV15; D may be TRBD1 (6 bases). The CDR3 is 15 amino acids. With 3 bases removed from V and 2 bases from J, the gap between germline ends came to 12 bases. Germline CDR1 is LNHNV and CDR2 is YYDKDF (reference sequence). Here the CDR3 DNA reads TGTGCCACCAGCAGTAAGGGGGACAACACAGATACGCAGTATTTT. It yields the protein CATSSKGDNTDTQYF.

The rearrangement links TRBV12-5 to TRBJ2-5; D possibly corresponds to TRBD2 (6 bases). The germline V and J ends were trimmed by 2 bases and 5 bases, with 9 bases remaining between them. The CDR3 consists of 13 residues. Germline V lookup: CDR1 LGHNT, CDR2 FRNRAP. CDR3 bases: TGTGCTAGTGGTTTGTGGGAGGAGGAGACCCAGTACTTC. Residues: CASGLWEEETQYF.

The CDR3 nucleotides are TGTGCCAGCAGCGTAGTAGTAGGGAGGGCCAAAAATGAGCAGTTCTTC. It codes for CASSVVVGRAKNEQFF. The gene calls are TRBV9 and TRBJ2-1; 7 nucleotides align to TRBD2. V trimming: 0 bases; J trimming: 7 bases; junction bases outside the gene matches: 10. CDR1 is SGDLS and CDR2 is YYNGEE in the germline V gene. There are 16 residues in the CDR3.

The CDR3: CSVHGLAAHNEQFF. CDR3 bases: TGCAGCGTCCATGGGCTAGCGGCCCACAATGAGCAGTTCTTC. V gene TRBV29-1 combines with J gene TRBJ2-1; 7 nucleotides align to TRBD2. This CDR3 has 14 amino acids. Trimming removed 6 bases from V and 5 bases from J; junction bases left unmatched: 10. Germline V gene data show CDR1 as SQVTM and CDR2 as ANQGSEA.

This clone was seen only once. The CDR3 region is CACNEGLATAGTQYF. CDR3 nucleotides: TGTGCCTGCAACGAGGGACTAGCCACAGCCGGTACGCAGTATTTT. The chain uses TRBV30 and TRBJ2-3; TRBD2 matches 9 bases. This CDR3 is built from 15 residues. V was clipped by 6 bases and J by 8 bases; unmatched bases: 15. CDR1 and CDR2 from the germline V gene are GTSNPN and SVGIG (reference sequence).